The rows below give T cell receptor beta chains drawn from one sample of a study of T cell responses to AZD1222 COVID-19 vaccine. The assay was immunoSEQ multiplex PCR, and TCRdb's table has in-frame clones only and misses some. This sample has about 120,000 clones, with 80% to 95% found just once. Material: peripheral blood, obtained 28 days after the second dose of the MenACWY control vaccine. The source of these receptors is an adult who received the MenACWY meningococcal vaccine as a control. Each CDR3 is given with its conserved first and last residue. Each record gives: V gene, clone size, D gene, J gene, CDR3 protein, CDR3 DNA. A D gene is named only where the DNA matches it firmly. Clone size appears in some rows only: once, few, many, or a class for an expanded clone.

v_gene: TRBV18; abundance: -; d_gene: TRBD2; j_gene: TRBJ2-7; CDR3aa: CASSQGLDGREQYF; CDR3nt: TGTGCCAGCTCACAGGGACTAGACGGTCGCGAGCAGTACTTC
v_gene: TRBV6-5; abundance: -; d_gene: -; j_gene: TRBJ1-5; CDR3aa: CASKVGSSNQPQHF; CDR3nt: TGTGCCAGCAAAGTGGGGTCTAGCAATCAGCCCCAGCATTTT
v_gene: TRBV29-1; abundance: -; d_gene: TRBD2; j_gene: TRBJ2-3; CDR3aa: CSVSGTSGNVGGTDTQYF; CDR3nt: TGCAGCGTTTCCGGGACTAGCGGGAACGTAGGGGGCACAGATACGCAGTATTTT
v_gene: TRBV7-2; abundance: -; d_gene: TRBD1; j_gene: TRBJ1-1; CDR3aa: CASSLGGTANTEAFF; CDR3nt: TGTGCCAGCAGCCTAGGAGGGACAGCGAACACTGAAGCTTTCTTT
v_gene: TRBV7-8; abundance: -; d_gene: TRBD2; j_gene: TRBJ2-3; CDR3aa: CASSLVWRGVGTDTQYF; CDR3nt: TGTGCCAGCAGCTTAGTCTGGCGGGGGGTTGGGACAGATACGCAGTATTTT
v_gene: TRBV24-1; abundance: once; d_gene: -; j_gene: TRBJ1-5; CDR3aa: CATSDSRRLSNQPQHF; CDR3nt: TGTGCCACCAGTGATTCCCGAAGGCTTAGCAATCAGCCCCAGCATTTT
v_gene: TRBV7-6; abundance: -; d_gene: TRBD1; j_gene: TRBJ1-1; CDR3aa: CASSLLTGGMTEAFF; CDR3nt: TGTGCCAGCAGCTTACTTACAGGGGGCATGACTGAAGCTTTCTTT
v_gene: TRBV7-9; abundance: -; d_gene: -; j_gene: TRBJ2-3; CDR3aa: CASSSLTGAGGTDTQYF; CDR3nt: TGTGCCAGCAGCTCCTTAACAGGAGCCGGGGGCACAGATACGCAGTATTTT
v_gene: TRBV11-3; abundance: -; d_gene: TRBD1; j_gene: TRBJ2-1; CDR3aa: CASRHGDSNEQFF; CDR3nt: TGTGCCAGCAGACACGGGGACAGCAATGAGCAGTTCTTC
v_gene: TRBV5-4; abundance: -; d_gene: TRBD1; j_gene: TRBJ2-1; CDR3aa: CASTQRGQGGERPYNEQFF; CDR3nt: TGTGCCAGCACCCAGAGGGGACAGGGAGGGGAGCGTCCCTACAATGAGCAGTTCTTC
v_gene: TRBV18; abundance: -; d_gene: -; j_gene: TRBJ1-5; CDR3aa: CASSPSGRLNQPQHF; CDR3nt: TGTGCCAGCTCACCAAGCGGACGGTTGAATCAGCCCCAGCATTTT
v_gene: TRBV27; abundance: few; d_gene: TRBD2; j_gene: TRBJ2-7; CDR3aa: CASSFNSGVSYEQYF; CDR3nt: TGTGCCAGCAGTTTCAATAGCGGGGTTAGCTACGAGCAGTACTTC
v_gene: TRBV4-2; abundance: -; d_gene: -; j_gene: TRBJ1-6; CDR3aa: CASSQDLLGRSYNSPLHF; CDR3nt: TGTGCCAGCAGCCAAGATTTGTTAGGGCGCTCCTATAATTCACCCCTCCACTTT
v_gene: TRBV4-1; abundance: -; d_gene: -; j_gene: TRBJ1-1; CDR3aa: CASSQGSGGNTEAFF; CDR3nt: TGCGCCAGCAGCCAAGGGTCCGGGGGGAACACTGAAGCTTTCTTT
v_gene: TRBV7-2; abundance: -; d_gene: TRBD1; j_gene: TRBJ1-2; CDR3aa: CASSLGGTGRSNYGYTF; CDR3nt: TGTGCCAGCAGCTTAGGGGGGACAGGGAGATCTAACTATGGCTACACCTTC
v_gene: TRBV11-2; abundance: -; d_gene: -; j_gene: TRBJ1-6; CDR3aa: CASSLTRGGYNSPLHF; CDR3nt: TGTGCCAGCAGCTTAACCCGGGGGGGTTATAATTCACCCCTCCACTTT
v_gene: TRBV20-1; abundance: -; d_gene: -; j_gene: TRBJ2-5; CDR3aa: CSASLGGQMGTETQYF; CDR3nt: TGCAGTGCTAGTCTAGGTGGACAGATGGGTACGGAGACCCAGTACTTC
v_gene: TRBV19; abundance: -; d_gene: -; j_gene: TRBJ2-3; CDR3aa: CASSLASTDTQYF; CDR3nt: TGTGCCAGTAGCTTAGCAAGCACAGATACGCAGTATTTT
v_gene: TRBV7-2; abundance: -; d_gene: -; j_gene: TRBJ1-1; CDR3aa: CASSLVGLNTEAFF; CDR3nt: TGTGCCAGCAGCTTAGTAGGATTGAACACTGAAGCTTTCTTT
v_gene: TRBV7-9; abundance: -; d_gene: -; j_gene: TRBJ2-3; CDR3aa: CASSLVRPDTQYF; CDR3nt: TGTGCCAGCAGCTTAGTCCGACCAGATACGCAGTATTTT
v_gene: TRBV10-1; abundance: once; d_gene: -; j_gene: TRBJ2-1; CDR3aa: CASSESQRGQFSSYNEQFF; CDR3nt: TGCGCCAGCAGTGAGTCGCAAAGGGGCCAATTCAGCTCCTACAATGAGCAGTTCTTC